The rows below give T cell receptor beta chains drawn from one sample of a study of shared clonotypes between healthy human individuals. Data came from immunoSEQ multiplex PCR; TCRdb stores just in-frame clones and leaves some out. Of hundreds of thousands of clones in the sample, under 80% were seen once. The specimen was memory CD4+ T cells sorted from blood. All receptors derive from a man younger than 45 in good health. The CDR3 runs from the conserved cysteine through the conserved F or W. A D gene is named only where the DNA matches it firmly. Clone size appears in some rows only: once, few, many, or a class for an expanded clone.

TRBJ1-1 | NA | TRBV10-2 | many | CASTVQGNTEAFF | TGCGCCAGCACCGTACAGGGGAACACTGAAGCTTTCTTT
TRBJ2-7 | NA | TRBV27 | few | CASSSPTRRDEQYF | TGTGCCAGCAGTTCCCCAACTAGGCGCGACGAGCAGTACTTC
TRBJ2-3 | NA | TRBV7-3 | NA | CASSPLASSDTQYF | TGTGCCAGCAGCCCACTAGCTTCTTCAGATACGCAGTATTTT
TRBJ2-1 | NA | TRBV27 | NA | CASSFKHNEQFF | TGTGCCAGCAGTTTCAAGCACAATGAGCAGTTCTTC
TRBJ2-2 | NA | TRBV6-5 | NA | CASSYRGGTGELFF | TGTGCCAGCAGTTATAGGGGAGGCACCGGGGAGCTGTTTTTT
TRBJ1-5 | NA | TRBV28 | NA | CASSHDSLRPQHF | TGTGCCAGCAGTCACGACAGCCTCCGACCCCAGCATTTT
TRBJ2-3 | TRBD2 | TRBV7-9 | NA | CASSAGLAVTDTQYF | TGTGCCAGCAGCGCGGGACTAGCGGTCACAGATACGCAGTATTTT
TRBJ2-1 | NA | TRBV20-1 | once | CSAARQDEQFF | TGCAGTGCTGCAAGACAGGATGAGCAGTTCTTC
TRBJ2-7 | TRBD2 | TRBV2 | NA | CAKREPDSYEQYF | TGTGCCAAGCGGGAACCGGACTCCTACGAGCAGTACTTC
TRBJ2-7 | NA | TRBV7-6 | NA | CASSPLLAPEQYF | TGTGCCAGCAGCCCATTACTAGCCCCCGAGCAGTACTTC